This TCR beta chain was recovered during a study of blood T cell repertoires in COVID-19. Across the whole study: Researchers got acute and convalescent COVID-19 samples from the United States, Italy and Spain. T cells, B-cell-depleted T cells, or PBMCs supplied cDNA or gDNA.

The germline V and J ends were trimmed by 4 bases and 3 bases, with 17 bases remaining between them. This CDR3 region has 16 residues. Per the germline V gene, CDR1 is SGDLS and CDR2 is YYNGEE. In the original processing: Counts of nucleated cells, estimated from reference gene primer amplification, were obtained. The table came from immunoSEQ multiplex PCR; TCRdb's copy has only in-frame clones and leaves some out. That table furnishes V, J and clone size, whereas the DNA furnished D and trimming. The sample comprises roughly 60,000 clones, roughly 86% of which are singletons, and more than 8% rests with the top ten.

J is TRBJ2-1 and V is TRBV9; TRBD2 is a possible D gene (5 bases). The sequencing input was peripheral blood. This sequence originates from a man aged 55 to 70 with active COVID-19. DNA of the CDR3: TGTGCCAGCAGCCCCGATGAAATAGGACTCTACAATGAGCAGTTCTTC. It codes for CASSPDEIGLYNEQFF.